This is a list of T cell receptor beta chains from one sample in a study of CD4+ T cells in melanoma. TCRdb keeps only in-frame clones here, not all; method: immunoSEQ multiplex PCR. The data hold 110,000 to 150,000 clones, with 80% to 95% observed a single time. The source of these receptors is a human donor with melanoma. Both conserved end residues are part of each CDR3. The order of the fields is CDR3 length, V gene, D gene, J gene, clone size, CDR3 protein, CDR3 DNA. D genes are given only for firm matches. Clone size, where shown, is once, few, many, or a class for clones that have expanded.

>14|TRBV4-2|NA|TRBJ1-1|NA
CASSQVGMGTEAFF
TGTGCCAGCAGCCAAGTTGGGATGGGCACTGAAGCTTTCTTT
>15|TRBV27|NA|TRBJ2-7|NA
CASSLYRGAGYEQYF
TGTGCCAGCAGTTTATACCGGGGGGCTGGATACGAGCAGTACTTC
>13|TRBV30|NA|TRBJ1-6|NA
CAWNRGGSSPLHF
TGTGCCTGGAACCGGGGGGGCTCGTCACCCCTCCACTTT
>12|TRBV25-1|NA|TRBJ2-3|NA
CASTFGTDTQYF
TGTGCCAGCACCTTCGGCACAGATACGCAGTATTTT
>16|TRBV5-4|NA|TRBJ2-5|NA
CASSPRPGLDQETQYF
TGTGCCAGCAGCCCTAGGCCGGGACTGGATCAAGAGACCCAGTACTTC
>14|TRBV7-3|NA|TRBJ1-1|NA
CASRSGGGDTEAFF
TGTGCCAGCAGATCTGGAGGAGGGGACACTGAAGCTTTCTTT
>13|TRBV11-1|TRBD1|TRBJ1-2|NA
CASSRQGNDGYTF
TGTGCCAGCAGCCGACAGGGAAATGATGGCTACACCTTC
>14|TRBV7-3|NA|TRBJ2-3|NA
CASSYGRSTDTQYF
TGTGCCAGCAGCTACGGCCGGAGCACAGATACGCAGTATTTT
>16|TRBV27|NA|TRBJ1-1|NA
CASSLSQTWEATEAFF
TGTGCCAGCAGTTTATCTCAGACATGGGAGGCCACTGAAGCTTTCTTT
>14|TRBV7-2|NA|TRBJ1-1|once
CASSLQGSNTEAFF
TGTGCCAGCAGCTTACAGGGGTCAAACACTGAAGCTTTCTTT
>12|TRBV2|TRBD2|TRBJ2-7|NA
CASSGSGGEQYF
TGTGCCAGCAGTGGAAGCGGGGGAGAGCAGTACTTC
>15|TRBV27|NA|TRBJ1-4|NA
CASSSTGATNEKLFF
TGTGCCAGCAGTTCGACGGGTGCAACTAATGAAAAACTGTTTTTT
>15|TRBV18|NA|TRBJ2-1|NA
CASSAGGPRYNEQFF
TGTGCCAGCTCAGCCGGGGGGCCACGCTACAATGAGCAGTTCTTC
>14|TRBV9|NA|TRBJ1-2|few
CASSVAGEGYGYTF
TGTGCCAGCAGCGTAGCGGGGGAGGGATATGGCTACACCTTC
>14|TRBV9|TRBD1|TRBJ2-4|NA
CASSGNRGLNIQYF
TGTGCCAGCAGCGGGAACAGGGGGCTTAACATTCAGTACTTC
>13|TRBV2|NA|TRBJ1-6|NA
CASKGQVNSPLHF
TGTGCCAGCAAGGGGCAGGTTAACTCACCCCTCCACTTT
>15|TRBV6-6|NA|TRBJ1-3|NA
CASNMRGTMRDTIYF
TGTGCCAGCAATATGCGGGGGACAATGAGAGACACCATATATTTT
>17|TRBV4-1|TRBD1|TRBJ1-3|NA
CASSQGPQGAAGNTIYF
TGCGCCAGCAGCCAAGGACCACAGGGGGCGGCTGGAAACACCATATATTTT
>12|TRBV2|NA|TRBJ2-3|NA
CASSETSDTQYF
TGTGCCAGCAGTGAAACGTCAGATACGCAGTATTTT
>15|TRBV7-9|NA|TRBJ2-5|NA
CASSLAWASRETQYF
TGTGCCAGCAGCTTAGCGTGGGCGAGCCGAGAGACCCAGTACTTC
>14|TRBV7-9|NA|TRBJ1-5|NA
CASTQDDSNQPQHF
TGTGCCAGCACCCAGGATGATAGCAATCAGCCCCAGCATTTT
>16|TRBV5-1|NA|TRBJ2-7|NA
CASSLTQAGGIYEQYF
TGCGCCAGCAGCTTGACACAGGCGGGTGGGATTTACGAGCAGTACTTC
>11|TRBV20-1|NA|TRBJ1-2|once
CSASGASGYTF
TGCAGTGCTTCGGGGGCGAGTGGCTACACCTTC
>15|TRBV6-1|TRBD1|TRBJ1-2|NA
CASIDRGMDLGGYTF
TGTGCCAGCATTGACAGGGGAATGGATCTCGGTGGCTACACCTTC
>11|TRBV7-3|NA|TRBJ2-3|NA
CASSSADTQYF
TGTGCCAGCAGCTCGGCAGATACGCAGTATTTT
>16|TRBV19|NA|TRBJ1-1|NA
CASSIYGRSSSTEAFF
TGTGCCAGTAGTATATATGGACGCTCAAGTTCCACTGAAGCTTTCTTT
>17|TRBV10-3|NA|TRBJ1-3|NA
CATPAHQGRASGNTIYF
TGTGCCACCCCGGCCCATCAGGGGAGAGCCTCTGGAAACACCATATATTTT
>14|TRBV5-5|NA|TRBJ1-1|NA
CASSPLGQNTEAFF
TGTGCCAGCAGCCCTCTCGGGCAGAACACTGAAGCTTTCTTT
>13|TRBV5-6|TRBD1|TRBJ2-7|NA
CASSFTGGLEQYF
TGTGCCAGCAGCTTTACAGGGGGGTTGGAGCAGTACTTC
>11|TRBV5-4|NA|TRBJ1-1|NA
CAYMGIAEAFF
TGTGCCTATATGGGGATAGCCGAAGCTTTCTTT
>14|TRBV6-1|NA|TRBJ1-2|NA
CASSEGGRLHGYTF
TGTGCCAGCAGTGAAGGGGGGAGGCTCCATGGCTACACCTTC
>14|TRBV2|NA|TRBJ2-7|NA
CASSRTWTGYEQYF
TGTGCCAGCAGTCGAACCTGGACCGGCTACGAGCAGTACTTC
>14|TRBV11-2|TRBD2|TRBJ2-5|NA
CASSQPQGGETQYF
TGTGCCAGCAGCCAACCCCAGGGAGGGGAGACCCAGTACTTC
>12|TRBV2|NA|TRBJ1-1|NA
CASSDDSTEAFF
TGTGCCAGCAGTGATGACAGCACTGAAGCTTTCTTT
>17|TRBV5-1|NA|TRBJ1-4|NA
CASSLFPQGGTNEKLFF
TGCGCCAGCAGCTTATTTCCCCAAGGAGGAACTAATGAAAAACTGTTTTTT
>13|TRBV7-6|NA|TRBJ1-6|NA
CASSVGTNSPLHF
TGTGCCAGCAGCGTCGGGACAAATTCACCCCTCCACTTT
>16|TRBV5-1|NA|TRBJ2-1|once
CASSLDSQGSFDEQFF
TGCGCCAGCAGCTTGGACAGCCAGGGGTCGTTTGATGAGCAGTTCTTC
>15|TRBV5-6|TRBD1|TRBJ1-2|once
CASSLAGQQVYGYTF
TGTGCCAGCAGCTTAGCGGGACAGCAGGTCTATGGCTACACCTTC
>14|TRBV2|NA|TRBJ1-6|NA
CASSERSYNSPLHF
TGTGCCAGCAGCGAGAGGTCCTATAATTCACCCCTCCACTTT
>13|TRBV5-4|NA|TRBJ1-1|NA
CASSHGRHTEAFF
TGTGCCAGCAGCCATGGACGTCACACTGAAGCTTTCTTT
>12|TRBV7-9|NA|TRBJ1-1|NA
CASSLAAGEAFF
TGTGCCAGCAGCTTAGCGGCAGGTGAAGCTTTCTTT
>13|TRBV11-3|NA|TRBJ2-5|NA
CASSLDTGETQYF
TGTGCCAGCAGCTTAGACACCGGGGAGACCCAGTACTTC
>15|TRBV27|TRBD2|TRBJ2-5|NA
CASIRLAGAQETQYF
TGTGCCAGCATCCGACTAGCGGGGGCTCAAGAGACCCAGTACTTC
>12|TRBV2|NA|TRBJ2-5|NA
CASQTGQETQYF
TGTGCCAGCCAGACAGGCCAAGAGACCCAGTACTTC
>13|TRBV19|NA|TRBJ1-3|NA
CASSEDTGNTIYF
TGTGCCAGTAGTGAGGATACGGGAAACACCATATATTTT
>15|TRBV10-1|TRBD1|TRBJ2-7|NA
CASSRGMDRGSEQYF
TGCGCCAGCAGCCGCGGAATGGACAGGGGAAGCGAGCAGTACTTC
>12|TRBV5-5|NA|TRBJ1-2|NA
CASSLGSYGYTF
TGTGCCAGCAGCTTGGGCAGCTATGGCTACACCTTC
>15|TRBV5-1|TRBD2|TRBJ2-2|NA
CASSSTSGVTGELFF
TGCGCCAGCAGCTCGACTAGCGGGGTTACCGGGGAGCTGTTTTTT
>11|TRBV20-1|NA|TRBJ1-2|NA
CSVTQGSGYTF
TGCAGTGTTACTCAGGGGTCAGGCTACACCTTC
>15|TRBV6-5|NA|TRBJ2-2|NA
CASSYSGGRGGELFF
TGTGCCAGCAGTTACTCAGGGGGTCGCGGGGGGGAGCTGTTTTTT
>16|TRBV11-2|TRBD2|TRBJ2-7|NA
CASSVLAGGPSYEQYF
TGTGCCAGCAGCGTACTAGCGGGGGGGCCGTCCTACGAGCAGTACTTC
>11|TRBV29-1|TRBD1|TRBJ1-2|NA
CSVATGRGYTF
TGCAGCGTCGCGACAGGGCGCGGCTACACCTTC
>14|TRBV15|TRBD2|TRBJ2-7|NA
CATSREGGGYEQYF
TGTGCCACCAGCAGAGAGGGCGGGGGCTACGAGCAGTACTTC
>16|TRBV7-3|TRBD1|TRBJ2-7|NA
CASSLPAGQASYEQYF
TGTGCCAGCAGCTTACCGGCGGGACAGGCCTCCTACGAGCAGTACTTC